The source of this T cell receptor beta chain is a study of spatial heterogeneity in lung cancer. The time point here: sample taken at primary tumor resection. TCRdb re-analysed the 5' RACE reads in MiXCR, keeping a single row per CDR3 protein. The sample holds about 35,000 distinct CDR3 sequences, around 3.3% seen once. CDR1 is SGHTA, CDR2 FQGNSA, per germline. The CDR3 is made up of 13 amino acids. V shed 4 bases and J shed 9 bases, with 13 bases lying between them. This clonotype was counted many times. Sequencing was performed on normal lung tissue next to the tumor, taken at surgery. The sequence was collected from a male donor with early-stage non-small cell lung cancer. The V gene is TRBV7-2, the J gene TRBJ1-5; D is uncertain. This CDR3 reads CASSSLRSTPQHF. CDR3 nucleotide sequence: TGTGCCAGCAGCTCCCTCAGGTCCACGCCCCAGCATTTT.